Presented here are 16 T cell receptor beta chains from one specimen sequenced in a study of T cell changes during pregnancy in multiple sclerosis. Only in-frame clones appear in the TCRdb table, and some are missing; sequencing was by immunoSEQ multiplex PCR. Of about 68,000 clones listed, under 95% are singletons. The sequenced sample was peripheral blood, obtained in the second trimester of pregnancy. Receptor source: a female donor with multiple sclerosis, enrolled in a pregnancy study.

This chain uses TRBV2 with TRBJ2-7; 10 bases align to TRBD1. Germline V lookup: CDR1 SNHLY, CDR2 FYNNEI. CDR3 length equals 14 residues. V was clipped by 7 bases and J by 3 bases; unmatched bases: 6. The CDR3 DNA reads as TGTGCCAGCAACCGACAGGGGGCGAGCTACGAGCAGTACTTC. Its translation: CASNRQGASYEQYF.

The chain has TRBV7-2 and TRBJ1-6, with 7 bases aligning to TRBD1. V dropped 5 bases and J dropped 5; count of bases not matched to a gene: 6. Germline V gives CDR1 SGHTA, CDR2 FQGNSA. This CDR3 comprises 15 residues. The CDR3 loop is CASSPGGQHNSPLHF. CDR3 bases: TGTGCCAGCAGCCCAGGGGGACAGCATAATTCACCCCTCCACTTT. Drawing the rest from reference TRBV7-2 and TRBJ1-6, the complete variable domain is GAGVSQSPSNKVTEKGKDVELRCDPISGHTALYWYRQSLGQGLEFLIYFQGNSAPDKSGLPSDRFSAERTGGSVSTLTIQRTQQEDSAVYLCASSPGGQHNSPLHFGNGTRLTVT.

CDR3 amino acids: CASSLAPNYGYTF. DNA of the CDR3: TGTGCCAGCAGCTTGGCCCCGAACTATGGCTACACCTTC. V and J are TRBV5-6 and TRBJ1-2; D gene uncertain. The CDR3 covers 13 residues. V was clipped by 0 bases and J by 2 bases, with 5 bases between them. Germline-derived CDR1 and CDR2 are SGHDT and YYEEEE.

This chain joins TRBV7-2 and TRBJ2-5, with D maybe TRBD2 (6 bases). V was clipped by 1 base and J by 4 bases, with 22 bases between them. The CDR3 consists of 18 residues. The germline CDR1 and CDR2 sequences are SGHTA and FQGNSA. The CDR3 DNA sequence: TGTGCCAGCAGCTTAGGCCCAATGAGGCGGGCGGGGTTAGAGACCCAGTACTTC. As protein: CASSLGPMRRAGLETQYF.

This sequence joins TRBV9 and TRBJ2-7; a weak D match, TRBD2 (7 bases). CDR1 and CDR2 from the germline V gene are SGDLS and YYNGEE. Between the trimmed V and J ends, which lost 5 bases and 6 bases, there was a span of 18 bases. The CDR3 spans 14 residues. The CDR3 region is CASSRQGGGPEQYF. The DNA for the CDR3 is TGTGCCAGCAGTCGTCAAGGGGGGGGCCCCGAGCAGTACTTC.

This clone has just a few counts. The chain recombines TRBV4-2 with TRBJ1-6; D gene unclear. Trimming took off 3 bases at V and 8 bases at J, with 14 bases between the two ends. Germline assignment: CDR1 LGHNA and CDR2 YNFKEQ. This CDR3 is 15 amino acids long. This CDR3 is CASSHQSPADSPLHF. DNA of the CDR3: TGTGCCAGCAGCCACCAGTCCCCAGCGGATTCACCCCTCCACTTT.

The V and J genes are TRBV30 and TRBJ1-5; TRBD1 might be the D (6 bases). Between the trimmed V and J ends, which lost 0 bases and 6 bases, there was a span of 9 bases. The germline gives CDR1 GTSNPN, CDR2 SVGIG (reference sequence). The CDR3 extends over 13 amino acids. The CDR3 region has the DNA TGTGCCTGGAGTGTACAGGGCGGTCAGCCCCAGCATTTT. It is translated as CAWSVQGGQPQHF.

Comments on this clone: The junction departs from the called germline gene at one end, perhaps through a read error. The chain has TRBV6-4 and TRBJ1-6; 8 bases agree with TRBD1. CDR3 length equals 18 residues. Per the germline V gene, CDR1 is MRHNA and CDR2 is SNTAGT. DNA of the CDR3: TGTGCCAGCAGTGACGAGACAGGGGCCCTCTCCAATAATTCACCCCTCCACTTT. Amino acids: CASSDETGALSNNSPLHF.

The chain links TRBV19 to TRBJ1-4; possibly TRBD1 for D (6 bases). Germline-derived CDR1 and CDR2 are LNHDA and SQIVND (reference sequence). The CDR3 covers 14 residues. The V and J ends lost 2 bases and 8 bases respectively, with 12 bases between them. CDR3: CASSITSQGEKLFF. The CDR3 coding sequence is TGTGCCAGTAGTATAACCAGCCAGGGGGAAAAACTGTTTTTT.

This chain uses TRBV11-3 with TRBJ2-2; D is undetermined. The CDR3 runs to 13 residues. V lost 2 bases to trimming and J lost 4 bases, with 5 bases between them. The germline gives CDR1 SGHNT, CDR2 YENEEA. The DNA of the CDR3 is TGTGCCAGCAGCTTACAGGTCACCGGGGAGCTGTTTTTT. The encoded protein is CASSLQVTGELFF. Full variable domain (rest looked up from reference TRBV11-3 and TRBJ2-2): EAGVVQSPRYKIIEKKQPVAFWCNPISGHNTLYWYLQNLGQGPELLIRYENEEAVDDSQLPKDRFSAERLKGVDSTLKIQPAELGDSAVYLCASSLQVTGELFFGEGSRLTVL.

V gene TRBV7-3 combines with J gene TRBJ2-7, with a tentative D call TRBD2 (6 bases). This CDR3 comprises 14 residues. Germline V gives CDR1 SGHTA, CDR2 FQGTGA. V lost 1 base, J lost 5 bases, and 12 bases lay in between. The CDR3 loop reads CASSLSGGNNEQYF. The CDR3 DNA reads TGTGCCAGCAGCTTAAGTGGAGGGAACAACGAGCAGTACTTC.

DNA of the CDR3: TGTGCCAGCAGCGTGCTAGCGGGGGTCAGGGAGACCCAGTACTTC. Amino acid sequence: CASSVLAGVRETQYF. J is TRBJ2-5 and V is TRBV9; TRBD2 aligns across 10 bases. Losses at the gene ends were 2 bases for V and 5 bases for J; bases not matched to a gene: 6. CDR3 size: 15 residues. Germline V CDR1 and CDR2: SGDLS, YYNGEE.

The chain employs TRBV4-2 and TRBJ2-3; 9 nucleotides match TRBD2. The CDR3 is 16 amino acids. In germline, CDR1 is LGHNA, CDR2 YNFKEQ. The V gene end was trimmed by 6 bases and the J gene end by 3 bases; junction bases not matched to a gene: 10. The CDR3 sequence: CASSSAGGPGTDTQYF. CDR3 sequence (DNA): TGTGCCAGCAGTTCCGCGGGGGGGCCAGGTACAGATACGCAGTATTTT.

The rearrangement uses TRBV7-2 and TRBJ2-3; a possible D gene is TRBD1 (5 bases). CDR3 length: 15 amino acids. The ends were cut back, 1 base at V and 2 bases at J, with 10 bases in the middle. The V gene's germline CDR1 is SGHTA and CDR2 FQGNSA. The CDR3 spells CASSLEGRTTDTQYF. The CDR3 DNA follows: TGTGCCAGCAGCTTAGAGGGGCGCACCACAGATACGCAGTATTTT.

CDR3 loop: CAISGEGGYYEQYF. In DNA, the CDR3 is TGTGCCATCAGTGGGGAGGGGGGCTACTACGAGCAGTACTTC. The chain combines TRBV10-3 with TRBJ2-7; TRBD2 might be the D (7 bases). Trimming cost V 4 bases and J 3 bases, with 13 bases left between them. The CDR3 loop spans 14 amino acids. Germline V lookup: CDR1 ENHRY, CDR2 SYGVKD.

This clone was seen just once. The chain recombines TRBV7-3 with TRBJ2-3, with 8 bases aligning to TRBD1. Germline V gene sequence: CDR1 SGHTA, CDR2 FQGTGA. CDR3 length equals 17 residues. V gave up 2 bases and J gave up 3 bases; unmatched junction bases: 10. The CDR3 DNA follows: TGTGCCAGCAGCTTACCCCCGACAGGGGAGGATACAGATACGCAGTATTTT. Protein product: CASSLPPTGEDTDTQYF. Variable domain in full (rest from reference TRBV7-3 and TRBJ2-3): GAGVSQTPSNKVTEKGKYVELRCDPISGHTALYWYRQSLGQGPEFLIYFQGTGAADDSGLPNDRFFAVRPEGSVSTLKIQRTERGDSAVYLCASSLPPTGEDTDTQYFGPGTRLTVL.